This T cell receptor (beta chain) was documented in a study of cytomegalovirus exposure and HLA in healthy donors. Study observations and caveats: The authors listed over 150 TCR beta chains as cytomegalovirus-associated. Earlier findings revealed that most TCR beta V segments proved productive either about 90% or about 30% of the time. DRB1 had the most TCR associations and HLA-C the fewest, a later analysis found, with rates varying by HLA locus. In vitro confirmation showed three CMV-associated chains to be CMV antigen specific.

The V gene's germline CDR1 is LNHDA and CDR2 SQIVND (reference sequence). The junction had 6 bases not matched to a gene; V was cut back by 5 bases and J by 0 bases. This CDR3 has 15 residues. The PCR made use of 60 Vbeta and 13 Jbeta primers. Libraries were prepared by immunoSEQ multiplex PCR; TCRdb keeps only in-frame clonotypes and omits some of them. There are about 200,000 clones in the sample; roughly four fifths occur only once, and 6.5% lies in the top ten. As for this clone: The antigen remains undetermined.

The sample comprised PBMCs. The chain combines TRBV19 with TRBJ2-7; 8 bases line up with TRBD1. The TCR was taken from a woman aged 45 to 65 in good health and CMV-seropositive. CDR3 sequence: CASSPKTGASYEQYF. CDR3 bases: TGTGCCAGTAGTCCAAAGACAGGGGCCTCCTACGAGCAGTACTTC.